Listed below are T cell receptor beta chains from one sample, sequenced in a study of T cells in Graves' hyperthyroidism and ophthalmopathy. One entry per CDR3 protein, called by TCRdb with MiXCR from the multiplex PCR reads. The sample holds roughly 700,000 distinct CDR3 sequences; 14% are singletons and the top ten take 10%. The sequencing sample was made of blood. The source of these receptors is a woman under 30 with Graves' hyperthyroidism. CDR3s include the opening cysteine and the closing phenylalanine or tryptophan. Expanded clones get a size class; other rows say once, few or many, or leave the size out.

TRBJ1-5 few 12 TRBV24-1 CATGDGNQPQHF
TRBJ1-1 few 13 TRBV7-6 CASSWEVNTEAFF
TRBJ1-5 NA 17 TRBV7-2 CASSLATLGDSNQPQHF
TRBJ1-2 few 13 TRBV12-3/TRBV12-4 CASSVVPNYGYTF
TRBJ2-7 many 14 TRBV20-1 CSARDPTLLVEQYF
TRBJ2-6 few 19 TRBV6-5 CASSSSSTGIMAGANVLTF
TRBJ1-2 NA 13 TRBV19 CASSIGRTSGYTF
TRBJ1-1 many 15 TRBV6-2/TRBV6-3 CASSYGGTGNTEAFF
TRBJ1-1 many 14 TRBV7-2 CASSSSLIVTEAFF
TRBJ1-3 NA 17 TRBV28 CASSPALGGGSGNTIYF
TRBJ2-7 few 15 TRBV27 CASSLTGTSPYEQYF
TRBJ2-2 few 16 TRBV6-2/TRBV6-3 CASSSRTSGYTGELFF
TRBJ2-7 few 15 TRBV4-2 CASSQAEQVGYEQYF
TRBJ1-2 NA 14 TRBV24-1 CATSDLAAEYGYTF
TRBJ1-1 many 14 TRBV12-3/TRBV12-4 CASSSTTANTEAFF